A selection of T cell receptor beta chains follows, all from one sample in a study of blood T cell repertoires in COVID-19. Profiled with immunoSEQ multiplex PCR; TCRdb holds only in-frame clones, not every one. This table holds hundreds of thousands of clones, 80% to 90% found once. What was sequenced was peripheral blood. The receptors were sampled from a woman older than 75 with COVID-19, enrolled during active disease. Both conserved end residues are part of each CDR3. Fields, in order: V gene, clone size, D gene, J gene, CDR3 protein, CDR3 DNA. A D gene is named only where the DNA matches it firmly. Clone sizes are given selectively: once, few, many, or a class where the clone is expanded.

>TRBV21-1|NA|NA|TRBJ2-5
CASSEGGRGKTQYF
TGTGCCAGCAGCGAGGGGGGCAGGGGGAAGACCCAGTACTTC
>TRBV4-1|NA|TRBD2|TRBJ2-7
CASSLREREAYEQYF
TGCGCCAGCAGCCTTCGGGAGCGGGAGGCCTACGAGCAGTACTTC
>TRBV7-9|NA|TRBD2|TRBJ2-2
CASSFLGGFTGELFF
TGTGCCAGCAGCTTTTTGGGAGGGTTTACCGGGGAGCTGTTTTTT
>TRBV2|NA|NA|TRBJ1-2
CASSGEGIHYGYTF
TGTGCCAGCAGTGGGGAGGGGATCCACTATGGCTACACCTTC
>TRBV3-1/TRBV3-2|NA|NA|TRBJ1-1
CASSQGRNTEAFF
TGTGCCAGCAGCCAAGGTAGGAACACTGAAGCTTTCTTT
>TRBV7-9|NA|NA|TRBJ1-3
CASSPREGQGRNTIYF
TGTGCCAGCAGCCCCCGTGAAGGCCAGGGAAGAAACACCATATATTTT
>TRBV7-2|NA|TRBD2|TRBJ2-3
CASSYATSGSITDTQYF
TGTGCCAGCAGCTACGCGACTAGCGGGAGTATAACAGATACGCAGTATTTT
>TRBV30|NA|TRBD2|TRBJ2-1
CAATSGGYNEQFF
TGTGCCGCAACTAGCGGGGGGTACAATGAGCAGTTCTTC
>TRBV18|NA|NA|TRBJ2-3
CASSPVTSPDTQYF
TGTGCCAGCTCACCAGTCACTTCCCCAGATACGCAGTATTTT
>TRBV30|NA|NA|TRBJ2-7
CAWTLGSYEQYF
TGTGCCTGGACCCTCGGGTCCTACGAGCAGTACTTC
>TRBV5-5|NA|NA|TRBJ2-1
CASSLAQGFYNEQFF
TGTGCCAGCAGCTTAGCCCAGGGGTTCTACAATGAGCAGTTCTTC
>TRBV19|NA|TRBD1|TRBJ1-2
CASSIQGATHGYTF
TGTGCCAGTAGTATTCAGGGGGCCACGCATGGCTACACCTTC
>TRBV18|once|NA|TRBJ1-1
CASSPRVLGNTEAFF
TGTGCCAGCTCACCACGTGTCCTAGGGAACACTGAAGCTTTCTTT
>TRBV7-2|once|TRBD1|TRBJ1-1
CASSFHTGGKHAFF
TGTGCCAGCAGCTTTCATACAGGGGGCAAACACGCTTTCTTT
>TRBV28|NA|TRBD1|TRBJ1-5
CASFGQATEPQHF
TGTGCCAGCTTCGGACAGGCCACGGAGCCCCAGCATTTT
>TRBV29-1|once|NA|TRBJ1-2
CSVLGGNGYTF
TGCAGCGTTCTAGGGGGTAATGGCTACACCTTC
>TRBV14|once|NA|TRBJ1-1
CASSQDMGATAFF
TGTGCCAGCAGCCAAGATATGGGGGCCACCGCTTTCTTT
>TRBV11-2|NA|NA|TRBJ1-2
CASSFTGPGGYTF
TGTGCCAGCAGCTTTACAGGGCCGGGAGGCTACACCTTC